This TCR beta chain was documented in a study of shared clonotypes between healthy human individuals (dated by TCRdb to 2019 to 2021). About the investigation overall: The cohort included three men and a couple of women between 18 and 49 years of age. For each donor, three plates each were used for CD4 naive and CD4 memory, two plates were used for CD8 naive, and one plate was used for CD8 memory. The study deeply sequenced blood TCR repertoires of roughly five healthy adults to estimate repertoire size and the extent of clonotype sharing between individuals. To increase sequencing depth and limit assay-specific biases, different laboratories used diverse techniques to prepare libraries and sequence TCR repertoires. Each donor's leukapheresis produced roughly between about 0.8 and 8.9 billion PBMCs.

The donors were healthy, HIV-negative adults with no recently reported acute infections or vaccinations. All donors were Caucasian adults living in Nashville, Tennessee, USA. CD4+ T cells were enriched by magnetic negative selection; naive cells were then positively selected on CD45RA, and the negative fraction formed the memory subset. Blood was collected by leukapheresis, and PBMCs were isolated by Ficoll-Histopaque density gradient centrifugation and then cryopreserved in liquid nitrogen vapor phase. Analytical flow cytometry was used to check the purity and quantity of each magnetically sorted T cell population. Genomic DNA was isolated from every sorted fraction and measured by UV absorbance on a Nanodrop 2000c. Overall study results and their limits: Even with the large sequencing depth, rarefaction of the sorted-subset datasets indicated that sequencing was incomplete. When four donors were compared, the shared fraction of clonotypes was about 5.5% for naive CD4, roughly 3.4% for naive CD8, 2% to 2.5% for memory CD4, and roughly 0.4% for memory CD8. Higher generation probabilities were observed for clonotypes shared by all four sorted-subset donors than for non-shared clonotypes. Sampling was limited to blood, and TCR repertoires in tissue likely differ from TCR repertoires in blood. Naive subsets generally had larger estimated clonotype richness than memory subsets did. Because the study included only a small number of donors, the genetic and exposure-history diversity represented was limited. Pairwise subsampling indicated that sequencing depth was expected to affect the degree of clonotype sharing among donors.

Using the deep immunoSEQ assay, multiplex PCR amplified TCR CDR3 regions from genomic DNA. For each cell subset, the extracted genomic DNA was distributed evenly across all wells of several immunoSEQ 96-well plates, and each plate served as one replicate. For sorted subsets, each replicate PCR was loaded with 150 to 250 ng genomic DNA, equivalent to 25,000 to 30,000 T cell genomes. The purified libraries were quantified using a Qubit 3.0 fluorometer, sized with a Bioanalyzer 2100, and then quantified again using the KAPA Library Quantification kit. Each immunoSEQ 96-well plate was sequenced on its own single-read 150-cycle Illumina NextSeq 550 flow cell. For the original study's pipeline: The immunoSEQ output contained only junctional sequences without quality scores, so filtering could not match that applied to full-length reads. To assign V/J genes and CDR3, sequences were annotated against IMGT germline references using PyIR, a Python wrapper for IgBLAST v1.9. Reads were removed for weak V/J assignments (E-value above 1e-6), missing CDR3, stop codons, out-of-frame junctions, or ambiguous translated residues. A V3J clonotype was defined by an identical inferred V gene, J gene, and CDR3 amino acid sequence. Percentage overlap between repertoires was computed as shared unique clonotypes divided by the size of the smaller repertoire. Repertoire richness was assessed with RTK rarefaction, the Chao1 estimator, and Recon v2.1 estimates of unobserved clonotypes. OLGA was used to compute generation probabilities for all TCRbeta clonotypes that the gDNA method yielded from a handful of donors. TCRdb stores this immuneACCESS table with in-frame sequences only. Part of the clones is absent; in the studies checked, under half of the shortfall reflects unresolved V genes, and no reason is known for the rest. Clonal size and the V and J genes are those of that table, whereas D and trimming came from the DNA. The sample records approximately 980,000 clones, 76% of which are singletons. The ten largest account for over 1.3% of the sample.

Per the germline V gene, MNHEY is the CDR1 and SVGAGI is the CDR2. The germline V and J ends show losses of 7 bases and 5 bases respectively, and no gene match explains 10 bases of the junction. There are 14 amino acids in the CDR3, from cysteine to phenylalanine inclusive. The sequence is cut down to CDR3 DNA, 42 bases in frame from base 1. Comments on this clone: Its antigen has not been determined. No base-level quality is on record; no much larger clone is a single base apart.

The sample taken for sequencing was memory CD4+ T cells sorted from blood. The cell subset or site label, read with the paper, signifies: CD45RA-negative fraction. The sequence was obtained from a man younger than 35 in good health. The rearrangement joined TRBV6-5 to TRBJ2-7; 8 bases in between match TRBD2. The CDR3 corresponds to CASNTGTSQNEQYF. The sequence in DNA is TGTGCCAGCAACACCGGGACTAGTCAGAACGAGCAGTACTTC.